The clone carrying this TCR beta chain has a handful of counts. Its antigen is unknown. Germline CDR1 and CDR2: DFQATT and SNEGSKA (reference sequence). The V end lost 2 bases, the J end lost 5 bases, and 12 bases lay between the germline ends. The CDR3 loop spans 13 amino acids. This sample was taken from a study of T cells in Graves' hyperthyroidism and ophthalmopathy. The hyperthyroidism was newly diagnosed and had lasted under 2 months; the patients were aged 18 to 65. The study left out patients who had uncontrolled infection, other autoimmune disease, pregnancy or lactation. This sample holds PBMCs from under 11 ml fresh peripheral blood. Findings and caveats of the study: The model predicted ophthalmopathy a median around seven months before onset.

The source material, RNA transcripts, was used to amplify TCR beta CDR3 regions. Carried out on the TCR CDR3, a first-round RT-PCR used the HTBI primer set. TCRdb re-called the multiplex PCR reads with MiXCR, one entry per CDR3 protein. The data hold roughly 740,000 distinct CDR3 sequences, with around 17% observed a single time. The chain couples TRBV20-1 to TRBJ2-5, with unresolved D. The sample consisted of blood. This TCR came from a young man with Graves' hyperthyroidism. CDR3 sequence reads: CSARSTSRETQYF. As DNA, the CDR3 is TGCAGTGCTAGAAGTACTTCCCGGGAGACCCAGTACTTC.